The 30 T cell receptor beta chains presented below share a single source sample, sequenced in a study of blood T cell repertoires in COVID-19. The table came from immunoSEQ multiplex PCR; TCRdb's copy has only in-frame clones and leaves some out. The sample lists about 320,000 clones; roughly 88% were seen once. The sequenced material came from peripheral blood. These TCRs come from a woman aged 25 to 39 with COVID-19, enrolled during active disease.

This chain joins TRBV2 and TRBJ1-4, with D maybe TRBD1 (6 bases). This CDR3 spans 13 amino acids. Deletions cut 7 bases from V and 4 bases from J, with 10 bases between. The germline CDR1 and CDR2 sequences are SNHLY and FYNNEI. The CDR3 spells CASNGQNNEKLFF. CDR3 nucleotides: TGTGCCAGCAACGGACAGAATAATGAAAAACTGTTTTTT.

This clone came up a few times. V usage is TRBV3-1 (or the pseudogene TRBV3-2) and J usage is TRBJ2-2; D uncertain. Trimming left V 4 bases short and J 1 base short, with 13 bases between. Germline CDR1 is LGHDT and CDR2 is YNNKEL (reference sequence). CDR3 length: 16 amino acids. Here the CDR3 DNA reads TGTGCCAGCAGCCTCGTATTTCTCGTGAACACCGGGGAGCTGTTTTTT. This encodes CASSLVFLVNTGELFF.

The rearrangement links TRBV6-5 to TRBJ2-7; 8 nucleotides line up with TRBD2. The CDR3 totals 13 residues. Trimming removed 5 bases from V and 4 bases from J; junction bases left unmatched: 4. Germline V lookup: CDR1 MNHEY, CDR2 SVGAGI. The CDR3 is CASSPGLEYEQYV. The DNA of the CDR3 is TGTGCCAGCAGTCCGGGACTAGAATACGAGCAGTACGTC.

The chain combines TRBV18 with TRBJ2-7, with TRBD1 matching over 9 bases. V was pared by 8 bases and J by 5 bases, with 10 bases of the junction left unmatched. This CDR3 contains 14 residues. Germline CDR1 KGHSH, CDR2 LQKENI. CDR3 sequence reads: CASRRGTGRDEQYV. DNA for the CDR3: TGTGCCAGCCGAAGGGGGACAGGGAGGGACGAGCAGTACGTC.

The CDR3 sequence: CASSRGHSTDTQYF. DNA of the CDR3: TGTGCCAGCAGCCGGGGCCATAGCACAGATACGCAGTATTTT. This chain links TRBV14 with TRBJ2-3; D may be TRBD1 (5 bases). The length of the CDR3 is 14 residues. Germline V CDR1 and CDR2: SGHDN, FVKESK. V lost 4 bases to trimming and J lost 0 bases, with 8 bases between them.

This chain links TRBV4-3 with TRBJ2-2; 7 bases match TRBD2. Germline CDR1 reads LGHNA; CDR2 reads YSLEER. The CDR3 has 15 amino acids. The V gene end was trimmed by 2 bases and the J gene end by 5 bases; junction bases not matched to a gene: 5. In nucleotides, the CDR3 is TGCGCCAGCAGCCAACGGACCGGGGGGACCGGGGAGCTGTTTTTT. It translates to CASSQRTGGTGELFF.

The chain combines TRBV19 with TRBJ2-3; 13 nucleotides align to TRBD2. The junction had 8 bases not matched to a gene; V was cut back by 8 bases and J by 3 bases. The length of the CDR3 is 16 residues. Germline V lookup: CDR1 LNHDA, CDR2 SQIVND (reference sequence). The CDR3 sequence is CASGGLAGPGTDTQYF. CDR3 nucleotides: TGTGCCAGTGGGGGACTAGCGGGGCCAGGGACAGATACGCAGTATTTT.

The J gene is TRBJ2-7, the V gene TRBV11-3; the match to TRBD2 covers 13 bases. This CDR3 contains 15 residues. From germline, CDR1 is SGHNT and CDR2 YENEEA. The trim removed 0 bases at V and 12 bases at J, leaving 8 bases unmatched. The CDR3 region is CASSLEGLAGDEPYF. CDR3 nucleotides: TGTGCCAGCAGCTTAGAAGGACTAGCGGGGGACGAACCGTACTTC.

J is TRBJ1-4 and V is TRBV5-1; TRBD1 matches 8 bases. With 2 bases clipped from V and 7 bases from J, the junction kept 7 bases outside the gene matches. This CDR3 has 15 amino acids. In germline, CDR1 is SGHRS, CDR2 YFSETQ. As DNA, the CDR3 is TGCGCCAGCAGCTTAGGACAGGGCGGTGGTGAAAAACTGTTTTTT. Translated, it gives CASSLGQGGGEKLFF.

The rearrangement joins TRBV6-1 to TRBJ2-7; tentatively, D is TRBD2 (5 bases). CDR1 and CDR2 from the germline V gene are MNHNS and SASEGT. The CDR3 spans 15 residues. V dropped 3 bases and J dropped 2 bases, with 14 bases sitting between them. The DNA of the CDR3 is TGTGCCAGCAGTGACGGGATCCAAAGCACCTACGAGCAGTACGTC. It codes for CASSDGIQSTYEQYV.

This chain uses TRBV6-5 with TRBJ1-2, with D possibly being TRBD1 (6 bases). This CDR3 spans 12 amino acids. Germline V gives CDR1 MNHEY, CDR2 SVGAGI. The V end lost 11 bases, the J end lost 2 bases, and 12 bases lay between the germline ends. CDR3 in DNA: TGTGCCGGGGGCCGGGACAACTATGGCTACACCTTC. It specifies CAGGRDNYGYTF.

The chain carries TRBV5-1 and TRBJ2-2; D remains ambiguous. CDR1 and CDR2 from the germline V gene are SGHRS and YFSETQ. V was shortened by 2 bases and J by 6 bases, with 14 bases between the two germline ends. The CDR3 runs to 15 residues. CDR3 loop: CASSLDTGRAGELFF. In DNA, the CDR3 is TGCGCCAGCAGCTTAGACACTGGTCGCGCCGGGGAGCTGTTTTTT.

The CDR3 region has the DNA TGTGCCAGCAGCTGGACGGGGGGCGCTGGCGGCTACACCTTC. As protein: CASSWTGGAGGYTF. V is TRBV5-4 and J is TRBJ1-2, with a weak D call TRBD1 (6 bases). The length of the CDR3 is 14 residues. Per germline, CDR1 SGHNT and CDR2 YYREEE (reference sequence). Trimming removed 3 bases from V and 8 bases from J, with 17 bases in between. Full variable domain (remainder filled in from reference TRBV5-4 and TRBJ1-2): ETGVTQSPTHLIKTRGQQVTLRCSSQSGHNTVSWYQQALGQGPQFIFQYYREEENGRGNFPPRFSGLQFPNYSSELNVNALELDDSALYLCASSWTGGAGGYTFGSGTRLTVV.

As DNA, the CDR3 is TGTGCCAGCAGCCTCCCGAATAGCGGGGTTGAGACCCAGTACTTC. Amino acid sequence: CASSLPNSGVETQYF. The chain has TRBV3-1 (or the pseudogene TRBV3-2) and TRBJ2-5, with 8 bases that match TRBD2. Germline assignment: CDR1 LGHDT and CDR2 YNNKEL (reference sequence). The CDR3 length is 15 residues. The V segment lost 4 bases and the J segment 5 bases; nucleotides outside the gene matches: 9.

This sequence joins TRBV5-1 and TRBJ2-1; 13 bases align to TRBD2. This CDR3 is built from 16 residues. Germline loops: CDR1 SGHRS, CDR2 YFSETQ. The V gene end was trimmed by 3 bases and the J gene end by 7 bases; junction bases not matched to a gene: 7. This chain's CDR3 is CASSSKLLAGGNEQFF. The CDR3 region has the DNA TGCGCCAGCAGCTCGAAATTACTAGCGGGGGGGAATGAGCAGTTCTTC.

The rearrangement links TRBV5-1 to TRBJ2-7, with 7 nucleotides matching TRBD2. CDR3 size: 15 residues. Germline trimming cut 1 base from V and 5 bases from J; bases unmatched to any gene: 9. Germline CDR1 SGHRS, CDR2 YFSETQ. The CDR3 DNA follows: TGCGCCAGCAGCTTGAAAGGGAGGGTGGTGGACGAGCAGTACTTC. The encoded protein is CASSLKGRVVDEQYF.

This clone was detected once. The rearrangement uses TRBV6-5 and TRBJ1-1; 7 nucleotides match TRBD1. There are 15 residues in the CDR3. Germline V CDR1 and CDR2: MNHEY, SVGAGI. With 7 bases clipped from V and 2 bases from J, the junction kept 10 bases outside the gene matches. The CDR3 nucleotides read TGTGCCAGCACCCCTGGGACAGCATATAACACTGAAGCTTTCTTT. The encoded protein is CASTPGTAYNTEAFF.

This clone was recorded only once. The gene calls are TRBV12-3 or TRBV12-4 and TRBJ1-1, with 8 bases fitting TRBD1. V lost 4 bases, J lost 10 bases, and 5 bases stayed unmatched. This CDR3 is built from 12 residues. This CDR3 reads CASSSPRGRAFF. The CDR3 DNA is TGTGCCAGCAGTTCCCCCAGGGGGCGAGCTTTCTTT.

The chain employs TRBV6-5 and TRBJ1-5, with D possibly being TRBD1 (5 bases). Trimming cost V 6 bases and J 0 bases, with 12 bases left between them. Germline V gives CDR1 MNHEY, CDR2 SVGAGI. The CDR3 runs to 15 residues. CDR3 protein: CASRVRQYSNQPQHF. In DNA form, the CDR3 reads TGTGCCAGCAGAGTACGACAGTATAGCAATCAGCCCCAGCATTTT.

The chain links TRBV5-4 to TRBJ1-2, with a possible D match to TRBD1 (5 bases). The CDR3 loop spans 12 amino acids. V was pared by 7 bases and J by 1 base, with 8 bases between. Germline V gives CDR1 SGHNT, CDR2 YYREEE (reference sequence). The CDR3 region is CASSDSNYGYTF. The CDR3 DNA is TGTGCCAGCTCCGACAGTAACTATGGCTACACCTTC. Full variable domain (remainder filled in from reference TRBV5-4 and TRBJ1-2): ETGVTQSPTHLIKTRGQQVTLRCSSQSGHNTVSWYQQALGQGPQFIFQYYREEENGRGNFPPRFSGLQFPNYSSELNVNALELDDSALYLCASSDSNYGYTFGSGTRLTVV.

This chain joins TRBV5-5 and TRBJ1-1, with a weak D call TRBD1 (5 bases). Trimming pared 0 bases from V and 5 bases from J, leaving 11 bases between. From germline, CDR1 is SGHKS and CDR2 YYEKEE (reference sequence). The CDR3 length is 14 residues. The CDR3 region is CASSLVGGWTEAFF. DNA for the CDR3: TGTGCCAGCAGCTTGGTGGGGGGTTGGACTGAAGCTTTCTTT.

The chain carries TRBV10-3 and TRBJ2-1, with D possibly TRBD2 on 6 matching bases. The CDR3 is 16 amino acids. V was trimmed by 0 bases and J by 5 bases, leaving 14 bases between them. Germline-derived CDR1 and CDR2 are ENHRY and SYGVKD. The CDR3 protein is CAISESIGGGDNEQFF. The CDR3 DNA sequence: TGTGCCATCAGTGAGTCTATCGGGGGAGGCGACAATGAGCAGTTCTTC.

The V and J genes are TRBV5-1 and TRBJ1-2; no definite D call. V shed 0 bases and J shed 2 bases, with 11 bases lying between them. The CDR3 runs to 15 residues. Per the germline V gene, CDR1 is SGHRS and CDR2 is YFSETQ. The CDR3 sequence is CASSLGAWENYGYTF. The CDR3 nucleotides are TGCGCCAGCAGCTTGGGGGCCTGGGAGAACTATGGCTACACCTTC.

The chain joins TRBV5-5 to TRBJ2-7, with a tentative D call TRBD1 (6 bases). V dropped 2 bases and J dropped 0 bases, with 12 bases sitting between them. This CDR3 contains 15 residues. Germline-derived CDR1 and CDR2 are SGHKS and YYEKEE (reference sequence). CDR3 in amino acids: CASSLGGLTSYEQYV. In DNA form, the CDR3 reads TGTGCCAGCAGCTTAGGGGGATTGACCTCCTACGAGCAGTACGTC.

This clone was observed a few times. The rearrangement uses TRBV7-2 and TRBJ1-1; a weak D match, TRBD1 (6 bases). The CDR3 runs to 14 residues. Trimming stripped 5 bases from V and 6 bases from J, with 16 bases between. Germline lookup yields CDR1 SGHTA and CDR2 FQGNSA. CDR3 in DNA: TGTGCCAGCAGCCTCCCTGGGACAACCCCTGAAGCTTTCTTT. As protein: CASSLPGTTPEAFF.

The CDR3 sequence: CASSFLGLAGNEQFF. CDR3 nucleotides: TGTGCCAGCAGCTTTTTGGGACTAGCGGGCAATGAGCAGTTCTTC. The chain combines TRBV7-2 with TRBJ2-1; 12 bases align to TRBD2. Germline V gene lookup returns CDR1 SGHTA and CDR2 FQGNSA. V shed 3 bases, J shed 6 bases, and the junction held 3 bases outside the gene matches. The length of the CDR3 is 15 residues. Combining the CDR3 with reference TRBV7-2 and TRBJ2-1 gives the whole variable domain GAGVSQSPSNKVTEKGKDVELRCDPISGHTALYWYRQSLGQGLEFLIYFQGNSAPDKSGLPSDRFSAERTGGSVSTLTIQRTQQEDSAVYLCASSFLGLAGNEQFFGPGTRLTVL.

The chain carries TRBV7-9 and TRBJ1-3, with 8 bases lining up with TRBD1. Germline V gene data show CDR1 as SEHNR and CDR2 as FQNEAQ (reference sequence). CDR3 length equals 16 residues. The J segment lost 2 bases and the V segment lost 8 bases, leaving 11 bases of the junction unmatched. Here the CDR3 DNA reads TGTGCCAGCGGCGATCCAGGGGGCGCCCCTGGAAACACCATATATTTT. Protein: CASGDPGGAPGNTIYF.

This chain links TRBV11-1 with TRBJ1-1, with D unclear. The germline CDR1 and CDR2 sequences are SGHAT and FQDESV (reference sequence). CDR3 length equals 13 residues. Trimming cost V 5 bases and J 5 bases, with 12 bases left between them. CDR3 sequence reads: CASSEAGGTEAFF. CDR3 DNA: TGTGCCAGCAGCGAGGCAGGAGGGACTGAAGCTTTCTTT.

The CDR3 region is CASSANAQETQYF. DNA of the CDR3: TGTGCCAGTAGTGCTAACGCCCAAGAGACCCAGTACTTC. The V gene is TRBV19, the J gene TRBJ2-5; D gene ambiguous. This CDR3 is built from 13 residues. V shed 5 bases and J shed 1 base, with 8 bases lying between them. Germline-derived CDR1 and CDR2 are LNHDA and SQIVND (reference sequence).

The chain recombines TRBV20-1 with TRBJ1-1; 7 bases fit TRBD1. Per the germline V gene, CDR1 is DFQATT and CDR2 is SNEGSKA (reference sequence). The V segment lost 5 bases and the J segment 8 bases; nucleotides outside the gene matches: 5. CDR3 length: 11 residues. CDR3 DNA sequence: TGCAGTGCTGGACAGGCCCACGAAGCTTTCTTT. This codes for CSAGQAHEAFF.